This T cell receptor (beta chain) was sequenced in a study of preoperative IRX-2 immunotherapy in early breast cancer (dated by TCRdb to about 2019). The meaning of the sample's treatment or condition label: preoperative locoregional IRX-2 cytokine immunotherapy. The samples were obtained from a phase Ib study in which preoperative, locoregional IRX-2 cytokine immunotherapy intended to prime immune responses was tested. The donors were early-stage breast cancer patients who were given IRX-2 prior to surgery. Its CDR3 holds 12 amino acids, cysteine through phenylalanine. The sequence is cut down to CDR3 DNA, 36 bases in frame from base 1. Based on the germline V gene, the CDR1 and CDR2 sequences are MDHEN and SYDVKM. V is cut by 4 bases and J by 13 bases, and the space between the germline ends is 17 bases. This clone turned up a few times. This receptor's antigen is unknown. Per-base quality was not reported, and no clone a single base away is much larger than it.

Library method: the immunoSEQ multiplex PCR assay. TCRdb limited this immuneACCESS table to in-frame rearrangements with V and J called. A share of clones is missing; checked studies link under half to unresolved V genes, and the rest is unexplained. The sample contains approximately 28,000 clones, 75% of them found a single time. Clones ranked in the top ten supply 6.8% of the sample. The starting material was lymph node tissue, obtained after IRX-2 immunotherapy. This TCR was recovered from a human donor with breast cancer. This receptor chain uses TRBV28 and TRBJ2-7; the D gene is perhaps TRBD1 or TRBD2, each of them matching over 7 bases. The base sequence is TGTGCCAGCAGTTCAGCAGGGGGAGGGCACTACTTC. The translation is CASSSAGGGHYF. Reference TRBV28 and TRBJ2-7 proteins supply the regions before and after the CDR3; the full variable domain is: DVKVTQSSRYLVKRTGEKVFLECVQDMDHENMFWYRQDPGLGLRLIYFSYDVKMKEKGDIPEGYSVSREKKERFSLILESASTNQTSMYLCASSSAGGGHYFGPGTRLTVT.